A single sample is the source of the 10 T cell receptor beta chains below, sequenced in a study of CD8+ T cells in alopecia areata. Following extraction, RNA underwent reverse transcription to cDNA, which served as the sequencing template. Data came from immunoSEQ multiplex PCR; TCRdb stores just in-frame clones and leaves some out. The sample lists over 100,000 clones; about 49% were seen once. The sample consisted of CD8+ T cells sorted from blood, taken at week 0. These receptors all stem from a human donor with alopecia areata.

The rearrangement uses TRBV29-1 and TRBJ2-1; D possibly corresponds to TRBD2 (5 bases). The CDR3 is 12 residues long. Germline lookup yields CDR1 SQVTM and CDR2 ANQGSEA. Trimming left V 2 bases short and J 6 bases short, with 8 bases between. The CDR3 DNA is TGCAGCGTTGAACCCGAGGGCAATGAGCAGTTCTTC. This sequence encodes CSVEPEGNEQFF.

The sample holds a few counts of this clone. The CDR3 DNA follows: TGCGCCAGCAGCGCGGGGGTCGGGGAGCTGTTTTTT. This gives the protein CASSAGVGELFF. The chain has TRBV5-1 and TRBJ2-2; TRBD2 agrees at 7 bases. The CDR3 consists of 12 residues. The trim removed 4 bases at V and 7 bases at J, leaving 1 base unmatched. Germline loops: CDR1 SGHRS, CDR2 YFSETQ.

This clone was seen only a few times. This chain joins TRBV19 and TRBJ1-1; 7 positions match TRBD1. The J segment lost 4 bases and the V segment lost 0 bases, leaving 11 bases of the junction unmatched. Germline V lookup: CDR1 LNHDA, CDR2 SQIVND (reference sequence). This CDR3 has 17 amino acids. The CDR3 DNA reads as TGTGCCAGTAGTATAGATCACCCAGGGGGGGACGCCACTGAAGCTTTCTTT. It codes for CASSIDHPGGDATEAFF.

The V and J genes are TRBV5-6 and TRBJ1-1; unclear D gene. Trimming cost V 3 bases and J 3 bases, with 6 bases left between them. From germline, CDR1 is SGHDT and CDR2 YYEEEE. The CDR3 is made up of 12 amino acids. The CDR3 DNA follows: TGTGCCAGCAGCTGGGTTGACACTGAAGCTTTCTTT. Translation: CASSWVDTEAFF.

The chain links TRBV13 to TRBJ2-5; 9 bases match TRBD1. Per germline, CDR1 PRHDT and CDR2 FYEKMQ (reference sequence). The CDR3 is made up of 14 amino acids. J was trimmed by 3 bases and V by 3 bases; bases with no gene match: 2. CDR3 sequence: CASSLGQGEETQYF. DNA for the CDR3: TGTGCCAGCAGCTTGGGACAGGGAGAAGAGACCCAGTACTTC.

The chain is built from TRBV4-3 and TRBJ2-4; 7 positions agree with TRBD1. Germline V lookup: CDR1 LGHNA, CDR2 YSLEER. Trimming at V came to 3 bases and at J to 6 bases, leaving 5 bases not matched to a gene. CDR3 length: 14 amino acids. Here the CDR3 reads CASSHTGTANIQYF. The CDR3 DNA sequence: TGCGCCAGCAGCCACACCGGGACAGCAAACATTCAGTACTTC.

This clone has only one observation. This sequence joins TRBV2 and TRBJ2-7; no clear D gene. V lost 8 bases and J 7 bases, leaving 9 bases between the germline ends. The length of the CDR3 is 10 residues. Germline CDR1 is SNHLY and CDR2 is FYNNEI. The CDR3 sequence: CASAAGEQYF. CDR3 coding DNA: TGTGCCAGCGCCGCCGGGGAGCAGTACTTC.

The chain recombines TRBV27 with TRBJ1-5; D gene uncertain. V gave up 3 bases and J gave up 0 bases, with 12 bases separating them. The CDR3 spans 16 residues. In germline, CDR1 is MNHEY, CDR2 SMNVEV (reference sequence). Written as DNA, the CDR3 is TGTGCCAGCAGTTTGAGCCGCGACGGTAGCAATCAGCCCCAGCATTTT. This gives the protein CASSLSRDGSNQPQHF.

The CDR3 loop reads CASSLDRMNTGELFF. DNA for the CDR3: TGCGCCAGCAGCTTGGACAGAATGAACACCGGGGAGCTGTTTTTT. V gene TRBV5-1 combines with J gene TRBJ2-2, with unresolved D. This CDR3 is 15 amino acids long. Trimming took 0 bases from V and 1 from J, leaving 7 bases between them. CDR1 is SGHRS, CDR2 YFSETQ, per germline.

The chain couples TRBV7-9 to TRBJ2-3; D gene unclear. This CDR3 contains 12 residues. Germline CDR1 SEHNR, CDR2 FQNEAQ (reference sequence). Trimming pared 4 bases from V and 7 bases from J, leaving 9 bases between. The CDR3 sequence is CASSSSSYTQYF. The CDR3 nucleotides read TGTGCCAGCAGCTCCTCCTCATATACGCAGTATTTT.